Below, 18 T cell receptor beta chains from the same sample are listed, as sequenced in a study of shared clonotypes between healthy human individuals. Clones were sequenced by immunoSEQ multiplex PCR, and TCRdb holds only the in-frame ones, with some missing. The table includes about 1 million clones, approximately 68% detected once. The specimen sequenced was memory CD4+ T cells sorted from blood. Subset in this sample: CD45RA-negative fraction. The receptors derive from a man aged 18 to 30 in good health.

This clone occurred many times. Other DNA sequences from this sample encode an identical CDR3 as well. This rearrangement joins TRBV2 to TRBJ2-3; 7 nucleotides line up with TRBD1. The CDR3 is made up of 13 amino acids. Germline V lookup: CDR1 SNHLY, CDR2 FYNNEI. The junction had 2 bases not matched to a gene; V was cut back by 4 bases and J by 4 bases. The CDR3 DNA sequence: TGTGCCAGCAGTGGACAGGGCCCAGATACGCAGTATTTT. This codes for CASSGQGPDTQYF. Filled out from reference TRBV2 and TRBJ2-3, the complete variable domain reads EPEVTQTPSHQVTQMGQEVILRCVPISNHLYFYWYRQILGQKVEFLVSFYNNEISEKSEIFDDQFSVERPDGSNFTLKIRSTKLEDSAMYFCASSGQGPDTQYFGPGTRLTVL.

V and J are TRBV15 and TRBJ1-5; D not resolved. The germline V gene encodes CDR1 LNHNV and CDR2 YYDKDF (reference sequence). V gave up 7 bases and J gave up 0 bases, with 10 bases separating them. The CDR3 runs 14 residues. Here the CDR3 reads CATKAGFSNQPQHF. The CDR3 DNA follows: TGTGCCACCAAAGCAGGATTTAGCAATCAGCCCCAGCATTTT.

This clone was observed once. As DNA, the CDR3 is TGTGCCAGCCGGTCCGGGAGCAACTACAATGAGCAGTTCTTC. This gives the protein CASRSGSNYNEQFF. The chain employs TRBV11-3 and TRBJ2-1; possible D gene TRBD2, 6 bases. The V end was cut by 8 bases, the J end by 3 bases, with 14 bases between. Germline assignment: CDR1 SGHNT and CDR2 YENEEA. This CDR3 has 14 residues.

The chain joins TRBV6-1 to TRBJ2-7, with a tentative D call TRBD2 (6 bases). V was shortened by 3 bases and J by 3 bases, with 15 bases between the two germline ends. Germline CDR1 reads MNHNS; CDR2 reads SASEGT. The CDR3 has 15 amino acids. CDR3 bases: TGTGCCAGCAGTGACCACTCGGGACTGAGCTACGAGCAGTACTTC. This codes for CASSDHSGLSYEQYF.

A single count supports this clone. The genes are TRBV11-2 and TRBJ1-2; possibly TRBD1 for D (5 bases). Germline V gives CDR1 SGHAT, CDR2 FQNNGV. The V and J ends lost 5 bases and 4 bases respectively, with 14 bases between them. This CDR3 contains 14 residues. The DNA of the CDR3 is TGTGCCAGCAGCACGGGGGTCTCCAGCTATGGCTACACCTTC. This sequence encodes CASSTGVSSYGYTF.

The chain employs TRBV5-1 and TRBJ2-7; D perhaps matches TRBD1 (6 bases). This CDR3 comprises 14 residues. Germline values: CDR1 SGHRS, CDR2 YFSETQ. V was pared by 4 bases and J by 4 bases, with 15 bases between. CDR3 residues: CASSPMGDKYEQYF. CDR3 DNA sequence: TGCGCCAGCAGCCCCATGGGGGACAAATACGAGCAGTACTTC.

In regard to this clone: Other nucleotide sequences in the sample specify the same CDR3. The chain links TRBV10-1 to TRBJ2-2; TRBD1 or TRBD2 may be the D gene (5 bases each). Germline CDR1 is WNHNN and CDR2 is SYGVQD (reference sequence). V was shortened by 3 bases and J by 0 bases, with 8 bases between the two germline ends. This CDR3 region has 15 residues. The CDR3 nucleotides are TGCGCCAGCAGTGACGGGACGGCGAACACCGGGGAGCTGTTTTTT. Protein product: CASSDGTANTGELFF.

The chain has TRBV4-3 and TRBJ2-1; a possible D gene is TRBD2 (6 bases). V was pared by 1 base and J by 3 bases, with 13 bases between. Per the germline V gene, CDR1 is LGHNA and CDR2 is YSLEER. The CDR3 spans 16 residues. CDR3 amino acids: CASSQGPGLNYNEQFF. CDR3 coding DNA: TGCGCCAGCAGCCAAGGACCGGGACTGAACTACAATGAGCAGTTCTTC.

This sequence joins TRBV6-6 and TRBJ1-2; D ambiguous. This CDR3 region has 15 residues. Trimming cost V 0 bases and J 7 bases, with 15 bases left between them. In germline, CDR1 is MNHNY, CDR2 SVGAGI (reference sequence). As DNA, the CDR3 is TGTGCCAGCAGTTACTCAACGCAACCGGTAGTTGGCTACACCTTC. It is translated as CASSYSTQPVVGYTF.

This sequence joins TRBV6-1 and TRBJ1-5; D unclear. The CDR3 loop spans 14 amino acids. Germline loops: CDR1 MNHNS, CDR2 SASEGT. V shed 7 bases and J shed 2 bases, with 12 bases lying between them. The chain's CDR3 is CASIETGGNQPQHF. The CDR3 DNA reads TGTGCCAGCATAGAAACCGGCGGCAATCAGCCCCAGCATTTT.

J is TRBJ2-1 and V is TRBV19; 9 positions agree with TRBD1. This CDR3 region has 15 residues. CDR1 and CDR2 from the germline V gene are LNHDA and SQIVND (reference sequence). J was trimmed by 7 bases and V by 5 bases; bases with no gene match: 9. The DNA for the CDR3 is TGTGCCAGTAGTCCACGGGACAGGGTAACAAATGAGCAGTTCTTC. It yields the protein CASSPRDRVTNEQFF. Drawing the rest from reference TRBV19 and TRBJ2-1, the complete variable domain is DGGITQSPKYLFRKEGQNVTLSCEQNLNHDAMYWYRQDPGQGLRLIYYSQIVNDFQKGDIAEGYSVSREKKESFPLTVTSAQKNPTAFYLCASSPRDRVTNEQFFGPGTRLTVL.

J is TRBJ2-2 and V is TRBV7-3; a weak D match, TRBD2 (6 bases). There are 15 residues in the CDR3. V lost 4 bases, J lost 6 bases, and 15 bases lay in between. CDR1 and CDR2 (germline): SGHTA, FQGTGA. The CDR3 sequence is CASSSLPGEAGELFF. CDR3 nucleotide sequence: TGTGCCAGCAGCTCCCTCCCGGGGGAGGCCGGGGAGCTGTTTTTT.

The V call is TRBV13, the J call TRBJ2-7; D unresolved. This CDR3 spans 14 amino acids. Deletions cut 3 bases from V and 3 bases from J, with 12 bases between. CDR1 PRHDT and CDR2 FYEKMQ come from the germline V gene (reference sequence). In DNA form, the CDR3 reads TGTGCCAGCAGCTTCGGTATCTCTTACTACGAGCAGTACTTC. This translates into CASSFGISYYEQYF.

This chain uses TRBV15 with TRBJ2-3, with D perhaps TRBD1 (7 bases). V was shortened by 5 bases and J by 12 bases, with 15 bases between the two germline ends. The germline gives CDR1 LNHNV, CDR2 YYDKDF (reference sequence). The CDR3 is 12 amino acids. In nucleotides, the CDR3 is TGTGCCACCAGCGCGGGACAGCCGCCTCAGTATTTT. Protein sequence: CATSAGQPPQYF. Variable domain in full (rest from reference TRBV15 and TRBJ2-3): DAMVIQNPRYQVTQFGKPVTLSCSQTLNHNVMYWYQQKSSQAPKLLFHYYDKDFNNEADTPDNFQSRRPNTSFCFLDIRSPGLGDTAMYLCATSAGQPPQYFGPGTRLTVL.

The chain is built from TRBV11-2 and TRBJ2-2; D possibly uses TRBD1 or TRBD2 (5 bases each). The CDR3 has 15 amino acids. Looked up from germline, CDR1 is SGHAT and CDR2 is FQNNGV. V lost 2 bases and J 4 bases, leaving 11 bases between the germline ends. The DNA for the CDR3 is TGTGCCAGCAGCTTAAGGGGCACTAGCACCGGGGAGCTGTTTTTT. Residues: CASSLRGTSTGELFF.

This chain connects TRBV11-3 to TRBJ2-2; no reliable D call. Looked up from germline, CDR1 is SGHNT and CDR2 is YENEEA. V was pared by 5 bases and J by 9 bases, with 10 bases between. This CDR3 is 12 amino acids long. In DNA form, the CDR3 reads TGTGCCAGCAGCCTAAGCTCCCGGGAGCTGTTTTTT. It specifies CASSLSSRELFF. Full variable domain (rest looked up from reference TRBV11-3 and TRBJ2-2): EAGVVQSPRYKIIEKKQPVAFWCNPISGHNTLYWYLQNLGQGPELLIRYENEEAVDDSQLPKDRFSAERLKGVDSTLKIQPAELGDSAVYLCASSLSSRELFFGEGSRLTVL.

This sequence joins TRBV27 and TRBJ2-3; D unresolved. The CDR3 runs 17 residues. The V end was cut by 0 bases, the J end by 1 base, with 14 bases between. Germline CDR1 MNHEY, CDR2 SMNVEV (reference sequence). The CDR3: CASSLSSRVRGTDTQYF. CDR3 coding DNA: TGTGCCAGCAGTTTATCGTCCCGGGTTAGGGGCACAGATACGCAGTATTTT.

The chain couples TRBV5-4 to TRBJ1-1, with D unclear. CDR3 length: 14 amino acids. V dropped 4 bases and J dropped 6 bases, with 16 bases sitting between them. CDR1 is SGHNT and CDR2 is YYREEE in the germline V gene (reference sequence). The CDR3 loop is CASSLRGVGSEAFF. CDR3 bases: TGTGCCAGCAGCCTCCGCGGGGTGGGATCTGAAGCTTTCTTT.